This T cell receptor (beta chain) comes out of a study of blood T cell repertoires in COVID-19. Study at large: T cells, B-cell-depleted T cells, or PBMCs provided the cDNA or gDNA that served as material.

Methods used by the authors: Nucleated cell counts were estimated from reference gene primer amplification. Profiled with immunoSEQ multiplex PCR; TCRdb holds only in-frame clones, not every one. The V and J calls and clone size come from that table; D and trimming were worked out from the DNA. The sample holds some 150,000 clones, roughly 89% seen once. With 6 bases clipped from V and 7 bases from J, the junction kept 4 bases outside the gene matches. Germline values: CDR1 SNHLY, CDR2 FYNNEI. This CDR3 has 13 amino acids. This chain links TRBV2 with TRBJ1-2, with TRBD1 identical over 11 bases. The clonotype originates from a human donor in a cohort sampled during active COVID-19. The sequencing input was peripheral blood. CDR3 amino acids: CASSRGTGGGYTF. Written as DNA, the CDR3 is TGTGCCAGCAGCCGGGGGACAGGGGGTGGCTACACCTTC. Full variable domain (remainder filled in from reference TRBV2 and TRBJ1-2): EPEVTQTPSHQVTQMGQEVILRCVPISNHLYFYWYRQILGQKVEFLVSFYNNEISEKSEIFDDQFSVERPDGSNFTLKIRSTKLEDSAMYFCASSRGTGGGYTFGSGTRLTVV.